The present entry profiles one TCR beta chain with its context. This clonotype was counted at least ten times. This clone's antigen is unknown. One base away there is no much larger clone; base qualities are not given. V loses 4 bases, J loses 1 base, and the germline ends lie 9 bases apart. From the germline V gene, CDR1 is SGHTA and CDR2 is FQGTGA. The CDR3 numbers 14 residues from cysteine through phenylalanine. The CDR3 DNA has 42 bases and is translated from base 1. Lymph node samples came from the axillary draining lymph nodes of breast cancer patients. The entry originates in a study of breast tumors, draining lymph nodes, adjacent tissues (dated by TCRdb to 2016 to 2017). With respect to the entire study: In breast cancer patients, the study compared the TCR beta repertoires of tumor, adjacent nontumor tissue and axillary lymph nodes. The study was designed to assess the relationships and possible T-cell exchange between tumor, surrounding tissue and draining lymph node repertoires in human breast cancer. The research as a whole found: Tumor T-cell repertoires showed less diversity than lymph node repertoires and more diversity than nontumor tissue repertoires, and tumor T-cell repertoires showed preferential V and J gene usage. The conclusion that tumor T cells originate in lymph nodes was framed as consistent with a hypothesis rather than directly demonstrated. The data were considered consistent with the idea that most tumor T cells come from the lymph node and then expand in tumor tissue. The similarity between tumor and nontumor tissue repertoires was significantly greater in luminal-like breast cancer than in basal-like breast cancer.

The listed sequencing device is Illumina HiSeq 2000. Multiplex PCR amplification was used to generate the TCR beta chain libraries. The amplified TCR beta chain products were analyzed by high-throughput sequencing. Using fastp at Q25 and MiXCR, TCRdb reprocessed the public reads and kept productive beta chains. CDR3 protein sequences are deduplicated, and each keeps its most common genes and DNA. The sample has 250,000 or so distinct CDR3 sequences on record, over 30% of them singletons. The ten largest clones take up over 0.95% of the sample. The sequence derives from a female donor with breast cancer. Some clones in this sample may be carry-over from other donors' samples. The chain is assembled from TRBV7-3 and TRBJ2-3; no D segment can be confidently identified. The sequencing input was axillary lymph node tissue. The nucleotide sequence reads as follows: TGTGCCAGCAGCTCAGCGACGGGCACAGATACGCAGTATTTT. This yields the protein CASSSATGTDTQYF.